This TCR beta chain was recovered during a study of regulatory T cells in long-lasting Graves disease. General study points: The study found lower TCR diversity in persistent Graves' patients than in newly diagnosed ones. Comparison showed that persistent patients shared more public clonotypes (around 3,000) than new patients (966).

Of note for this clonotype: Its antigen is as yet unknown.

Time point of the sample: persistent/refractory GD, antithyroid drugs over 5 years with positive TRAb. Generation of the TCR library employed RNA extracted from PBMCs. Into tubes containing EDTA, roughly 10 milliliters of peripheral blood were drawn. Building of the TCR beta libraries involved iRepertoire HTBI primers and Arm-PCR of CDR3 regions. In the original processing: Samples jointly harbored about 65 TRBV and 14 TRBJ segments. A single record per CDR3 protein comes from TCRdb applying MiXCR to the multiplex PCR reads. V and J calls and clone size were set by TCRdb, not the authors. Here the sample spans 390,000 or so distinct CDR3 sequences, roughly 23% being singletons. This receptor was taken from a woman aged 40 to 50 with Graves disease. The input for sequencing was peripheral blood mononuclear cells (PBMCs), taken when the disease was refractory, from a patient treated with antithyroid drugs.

In DNA form, the CDR3 reads TGCAGTGCTACCTTGGGACAGATTAATGAAAAACTGTTTTTT. This translates into CSATLGQINEKLFF. V usage is TRBV20-1 and J usage is TRBJ1-4; 7 bases agree with TRBD1. This CDR3 has 14 residues. V lost 4 bases and J lost 4; bases outside the gene matches: 6. Germline CDR1 DFQATT, CDR2 SNEGSKA (reference sequence).